These T cell receptor beta chains were read from a single sample in a study of Graves' ophthalmopathy and Graves' hyperthyroidism. Via MiXCR, TCRdb re-called the multiplex PCR reads, giving one row per CDR3 protein. The repertoire holds about 210,000 distinct CDR3 sequences, with around 28% as singletons. Sequencing was done on a sample of peripheral blood. Source of these receptors: a man aged 50-60 years with Graves' ophthalmopathy. Both conserved end residues are part of each CDR3. D genes are given only for firm matches. Clone size appears in some rows only: once, few, many, or a class for an expanded clone.

clone size: NA
J gene: TRBJ2-7
D gene: TRBD2
V gene: TRBV6-5
CDR3 protein: CASSFRTRSYEQYF
CDR3 DNA: TGTGCCAGCAGTTTCCGGACTAGGTCCTACGAGCAGTACTTC

clone size: many
J gene: TRBJ1-1
D gene: TRBD1
V gene: TRBV20-1
CDR3 protein: CSASSAGGGNTEAFF
CDR3 DNA: TGCAGTGCTAGTTCGGCAGGGGGAGGAAACACTGAAGCTTTCTTT

clone size: NA
J gene: TRBJ1-1
D gene: TRBD1
V gene: TRBV29-1
CDR3 protein: CSVEGQGGTEAFF
CDR3 DNA: TGCAGCGTTGAAGGACAGGGAGGCACTGAAGCTTTCTTT

clone size: many
J gene: TRBJ2-2
D gene: NA
V gene: TRBV12-3/TRBV12-4
CDR3 protein: CASSLRGLGAGELFF
CDR3 DNA: TGTGCCAGCAGTTTGCGGGGACTTGGGGCCGGGGAGCTGTTTTTT

clone size: many
J gene: TRBJ2-7
D gene: TRBD2
V gene: TRBV2
CDR3 protein: CASSETYGTSYYEQYF
CDR3 DNA: TGTGCCAGCAGTGAAACCTACGGGACTAGCTACTACGAGCAGTACTTC

clone size: many
J gene: TRBJ2-7
D gene: NA
V gene: TRBV9
CDR3 protein: CASSADNSYEQYF
CDR3 DNA: TGTGCCAGCAGCGCCGACAACTCCTACGAGCAGTACTTC

clone size: many
J gene: TRBJ2-7
D gene: NA
V gene: TRBV29-1
CDR3 protein: CSVEREGQNYEQYF
CDR3 DNA: TGCAGCGTTGAACGGGAGGGACAGAACTACGAGCAGTACTTC

clone size: many
J gene: TRBJ2-7
D gene: TRBD1
V gene: TRBV19
CDR3 protein: CASSFGPGTGGYEQYF
CDR3 DNA: TGTGCCAGTAGTTTTGGCCCCGGGACAGGGGGCTACGAGCAGTACTTC

clone size: many
J gene: TRBJ1-5
D gene: NA
V gene: TRBV6-1
CDR3 protein: CASTMRGDQPQHF
CDR3 DNA: TGTGCCAGCACCATGAGAGGGGACCAGCCCCAGCATTTT

clone size: many
J gene: TRBJ2-6
D gene: NA
V gene: TRBV6-1
CDR3 protein: CASSAYRLAGANVLTF
CDR3 DNA: TGTGCCAGCAGTGCCTACAGGTTAGCTGGGGCCAACGTCCTGACTTTC

clone size: many
J gene: TRBJ2-1
D gene: TRBD2
V gene: TRBV24-1
CDR3 protein: CATSTTSKYNEQFF
CDR3 DNA: TGTGCCACCAGTACGACTAGCAAGTACAATGAGCAGTTCTTC